One sample yielded the 14 T cell receptor beta chains listed below, sequenced in a study of T cell changes during pregnancy in multiple sclerosis. Only in-frame clones appear in the TCRdb table, and some are missing; sequencing was by immunoSEQ multiplex PCR. The profile shows tens of thousands of clones, roughly 92% of them singletons. The material sequenced was CD8+ T cells from peripheral blood mononuclear cells, taken in the third trimester of pregnancy. The receptors come from a female donor in good health, enrolled as a control in a pregnancy study.

The V gene is TRBV27, the J gene TRBJ2-7; the D gene is possibly TRBD1 (6 bases). This CDR3 spans 12 amino acids. In germline, CDR1 is MNHEY, CDR2 SMNVEV (reference sequence). V was clipped by 5 bases and J by 4 bases, with 9 bases between them. This CDR3 reads CASSGTRYEQYF. DNA of the CDR3: TGTGCCAGCAGTGGGACACGATACGAGCAGTACTTC.

This rearrangement joins TRBV4-1 to TRBJ2-7; D unclear. This CDR3 is built from 15 residues. V lost 0 bases and J lost 2, with 11 bases in between. Germline CDR1 and CDR2: MGHRA and YSYEKL. CDR3 region: CASSQDRESPYEQYF. In DNA, the CDR3 is TGCGCCAGCAGCCAAGATAGAGAGAGCCCCTACGAGCAGTACTTC.

V and J are TRBV27 and TRBJ1-2; no definite D call. CDR1 is MNHEY and CDR2 is SMNVEV in the germline V gene (reference sequence). Trimming shortened V by 5 bases and J by 5 bases, and 27 bases separated the two germline ends. CDR3 length: 18 residues. CDR3 DNA: TGTGCCAGCAGTCCCCGCCCCACTCGCCTTCTAGTCGGTTATGGCTACACCTTC. Amino acids: CASSPRPTRLLVGYGYTF.

The chain joins TRBV29-1 to TRBJ2-7; 8 nucleotides align to TRBD1. Looked up from germline, CDR1 is SQVTM and CDR2 is ANQGSEA. The CDR3 is 15 amino acids. V was clipped by 7 bases and J by 5 bases; unmatched bases: 16. In DNA form, the CDR3 reads TGCAGCGCCTATTTCGGGACAGGATATTCGGACGAGCAGTACTTC. This translates into CSAYFGTGYSDEQYF.

This clone was seen only a few times. CDR3 coding DNA: TGTGCCAGCGCGGACAGGCCAGGCTCCTACGAGCAGTACTTC. This sequence encodes CASADRPGSYEQYF. The chain recombines TRBV27 with TRBJ2-7; 7 bases are a match to TRBD1. The germline CDR1 and CDR2 sequences are MNHEY and SMNVEV (reference sequence). This CDR3 has 14 amino acids. The V and J ends lost 8 bases and 0 bases, in that order; junction bases with no gene match: 7.

V gene TRBV5-8 combines with J gene TRBJ2-2; the D is unclear. Trimming removed 0 bases at V and 6 bases at J, with 3 bases between. CDR3 length: 12 amino acids. CDR1 and CDR2 (germline): SGHTS, YDEGEE. CDR3 protein: CASSLASGELFF. CDR3 coding DNA: TGTGCCAGCAGCTTGGCCTCCGGGGAGCTGTTTTTT.

The gene calls are TRBV19 and TRBJ2-2; D gene ambiguous. Trimming stripped 5 bases from V and 2 bases from J, with 18 bases between. CDR3 length equals 17 residues. Germline V gene sequence: CDR1 LNHDA, CDR2 SQIVND (reference sequence). The CDR3 DNA sequence: TGTGCCAGTAGTGCGGATAGATTCAACGTAAACACCGGGGAGCTGTTTTTT. Translation gives CASSADRFNVNTGELFF.

This chain connects TRBV4-2 to TRBJ2-5, with TRBD1 identical over 7 bases. The CDR3 consists of 16 residues. Trimming cost V 3 bases and J 0 bases; bases outside gene matches: 7. CDR1 and CDR2 (germline): LGHNA, YNFKEQ. CDR3 region: CASSQEYRGHQETQYF. Written as DNA, the CDR3 is TGTGCCAGCAGCCAGGAATACAGGGGACACCAAGAGACCCAGTACTTC.

The V gene is TRBV2, the J gene TRBJ2-3, with TRBD2 matching 13 bases. The germline V gene has CDR1 SNHLY and CDR2 FYNNEI. The CDR3 sequence is 16 residues long. The CDR3 loop is CGTSGTSGESTDTQYF. The DNA of the CDR3 is TGTGGAACGTCCGGGACTAGCGGGGAGAGCACAGATACGCAGTATTTT.

In this sample, this clone turned up a few times. The chain is built from TRBV4-3 and TRBJ2-7; perhaps TRBD1 as D (5 bases). V dropped 2 bases and J dropped 6 bases, with 20 bases sitting between them. The germline V gene encodes CDR1 LGHNA and CDR2 YSLEER. This CDR3 contains 16 residues. Here the CDR3 reads CASSQHQGVNGGEQYF. In DNA, the CDR3 is TGCGCCAGCAGCCAACATCAAGGGGTCAACGGCGGCGAGCAGTACTTC.

V usage is TRBV7-9 and J usage is TRBJ1-2; D perhaps matches TRBD1 (6 bases). V lost 5 bases and J 8 bases, leaving 18 bases between the germline ends. The CDR3 has 14 amino acids. The V gene's germline CDR1 is SEHNR and CDR2 FQNEAQ (reference sequence). This CDR3 is CASSPRDNLEGYTF. Written as DNA, the CDR3 is TGTGCCAGCAGCCCCAGGGACAACCTAGAGGGCTACACCTTC.

The chain recombines TRBV4-3 with TRBJ1-1; maybe TRBD1 (6 bases). The V end lost 2 bases, the J end lost 4 bases, and 11 bases lay between the germline ends. The CDR3 has 14 amino acids. Germline CDR1 LGHNA, CDR2 YSLEER. Here the CDR3 DNA reads TGCGCCAGCAGCCAAAATGGACAGACCACTGAAGCTTTCTTT. Translation gives CASSQNGQTTEAFF.

The rearrangement uses TRBV6-5 and TRBJ2-3, with D hard to call. Looked up from germline, CDR1 is MNHEY and CDR2 is SVGAGI. Between the trimmed V and J ends, which lost 8 bases and 5 bases, there was a span of 14 bases. This CDR3 has 13 amino acids. In nucleotides, the CDR3 is TGTGCCAGCTCCGCCGTGTTCGGAGATACGCAGTATTTT. It codes for CASSAVFGDTQYF.

The rearrangement uses TRBV13 and TRBJ1-2, with 9 nucleotides matching TRBD1. This CDR3 has 18 amino acids. J was trimmed by 6 bases and V by 2 bases; bases with no gene match: 16. Germline CDR1 and CDR2: PRHDT and FYEKMQ (reference sequence). CDR3 residues: CASSLLRGVQGALDGYTF. In DNA, the CDR3 is TGTGCCAGCAGCTTATTGCGAGGGGTACAGGGGGCCCTGGATGGCTACACCTTC.